The clone carrying this T cell receptor beta chain has just a few counts. The antigen is unknown. MiXCR, run by TCRdb on the reads, gives a single entry per CDR3 protein. The sample contains about 450,000 distinct CDR3 sequences, roughly 30% of which appear only once. This sample is drawn from a study of T cell repertoires in cytomegalovirus infection. Study overall: CMV infection together with matching HLA type was indicated by public TCR beta signatures. Study-wide results and limits: The response measured ex vivo was dominated by TCR beta clonotypes (HLA-C-restricted and CMV-specific). CMV carriers with the relevant HLA were identified by cumulative public TCR beta family frequency.

Germline V lookup: CDR1 SGHTA, CDR2 FQGNSA. Trimming stripped 5 bases from V and 3 bases from J, with 12 bases between. The CDR3 has 14 residues. The chain joins TRBV7-2 to TRBJ2-3; D is ambiguous. The sequence was collected from a human donor in good health (CMV status not recorded). Some clones in this sample may be carry-over from other donors' samples. The sample was PBMCs. The CDR3 region has the DNA TGTGCCAGCAGCCCCCTAGACACGACAGATACGCAGTATTTT. It yields the protein CASSPLDTTDTQYF. Full variable domain (outside the CDR3, taken from reference TRBV7-2 and TRBJ2-3): GAGVSQSPSNKVTEKGKDVELRCDPISGHTALYWYRQSLGQGLEFLIYFQGNSAPDKSGLPSDRFSAERTGGSVSTLTIQRTQQEDSAVYLCASSPLDTTDTQYFGPGTRLTVL.